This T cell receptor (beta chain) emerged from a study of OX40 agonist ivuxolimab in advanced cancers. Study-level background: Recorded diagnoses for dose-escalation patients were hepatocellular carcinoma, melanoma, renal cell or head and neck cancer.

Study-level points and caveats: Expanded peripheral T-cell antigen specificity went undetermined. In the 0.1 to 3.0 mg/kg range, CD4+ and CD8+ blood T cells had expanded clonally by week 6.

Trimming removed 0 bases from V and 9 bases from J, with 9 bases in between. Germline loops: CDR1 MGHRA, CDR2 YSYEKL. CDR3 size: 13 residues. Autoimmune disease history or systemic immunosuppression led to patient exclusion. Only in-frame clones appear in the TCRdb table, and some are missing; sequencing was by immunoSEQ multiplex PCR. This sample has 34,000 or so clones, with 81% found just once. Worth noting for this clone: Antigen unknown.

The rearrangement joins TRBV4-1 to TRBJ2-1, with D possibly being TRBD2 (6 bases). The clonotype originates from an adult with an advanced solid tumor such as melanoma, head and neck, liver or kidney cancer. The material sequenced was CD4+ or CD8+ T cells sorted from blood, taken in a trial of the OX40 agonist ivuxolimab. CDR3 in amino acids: CASSQDDGGEQFF. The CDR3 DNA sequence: TGCGCCAGCAGCCAAGATGACGGGGGTGAGCAGTTCTTC.